Below, 26 T cell receptor beta chains from the same sample are listed, as sequenced in a study of human T cells and chemical hapten exposure. Regarding time point: patch test 1, 2 weeks after DPC sensitization. Treatment of the sample: therapeutic diphenylcyclopropenone sensitization with weekly scalp DPC. TCRdb re-analysed the RACE reads in MiXCR, keeping a single row per CDR3 protein. The data hold under 200,000 distinct CDR3 sequences, with about 14% observed a single time. Sequences were derived from whole blood, sampled in connection with sensitization to the hapten diphenylcyclopropenone (DPC). Receptors were obtained from a woman in her 30s with alopecia areata. Some clones in this sample may be carry-over from other donors' samples.

This clonotype was counted many times. The chain carries TRBV12-3 or TRBV12-4 and TRBJ1-2, with D possibly being TRBD1 (5 bases). This CDR3 is 13 amino acids long. The V end lost 6 bases, the J end lost 11 bases, and 19 bases lay between the germline ends. CDR3 in amino acids: CASSPRVTAEYTF. In DNA form, the CDR3 reads TGTGCCAGCAGCCCCAGGGTTACGGCTGAGTACACCTTC.

Concerning this clonotype itself: No DNA is shown, since the ends of the CDR3 on it are uncertain; the CDR3 is the one TCRdb lists. The chain employs TRBV27 and TRBJ2-7; TRBD1 is the table's D call and was not checked against the DNA. The CDR3 region is 13 residues in length, termini included. Germline V CDR1 and CDR2: MNHEY, SMNVEV (reference sequence). The CDR3 loop is CASSSSGLDEQYF.

This clonotype was seen repeatedly, ten times or more. This sequence joins TRBV6-2 or TRBV6-3 and TRBJ2-3; 13 nucleotides line up with TRBD2. J gave up 5 bases and V 4 bases, and 3 bases lay outside the gene matches. CDR3 length equals 15 residues. Germline CDR1 is MNHEY and CDR2 is SVGEGT. CDR3 residues: CASSFGTSGIDTQYF. In DNA, the CDR3 is TGTGCCAGCAGTTTCGGGACTAGCGGGATAGATACGCAGTATTTT.

This clonotype appeared a few times. CDR3 bases: TGTGCCAGCAGCTTAGACGGGAAATACAATGAGCAGTTCTTC. Translated: CASSLDGKYNEQFF. V and J are TRBV7-9 and TRBJ2-1, with D possibly matching TRBD2 (5 bases). V lost 1 base and J 4 bases, leaving 8 bases between the germline ends. The CDR3 has 14 amino acids. Germline V gene sequence: CDR1 SEHNR, CDR2 FQNEAQ (reference sequence). Full variable domain (missing parts from reference TRBV7-9 and TRBJ2-1): DTGVSQNPRHKITKRGQNVTFRCDPISEHNRLYWYRQTLGQGPEFLTYFQNEAQLEKSRLLSDRFSAERPKGSFSTLEIQRTEQGDSAMYLCASSLDGKYNEQFFGPGTRLTVL.

This clonotype occurred many times. The chain links TRBV6-2 or TRBV6-3 to TRBJ1-1; TRBD1 agrees at 7 bases. Germline CDR1 and CDR2: MNHEY and SVGEGT. Trimming cost V 5 bases and J 6 bases; bases outside gene matches: 9. The CDR3 contains 14 residues. CDR3 in DNA: TGTGCCAGCAGTAGAGGACAGGCGTTTTCTGAAGCTTTCTTT. Its protein is CASSRGQAFSEAFF.

This clonotype occurred a few times. The chain joins TRBV2 to TRBJ2-7; the D is unclear. Germline loops: CDR1 SNHLY, CDR2 FYNNEI. V was clipped by 1 base and J by 3 bases, with 10 bases between them. CDR3 length: 14 amino acids. The CDR3 DNA is TGTGCCAGCAGTGAAGGAAACACCTACTACGAGCAGTACTTC. Translating gives CASSEGNTYYEQYF.

The V call is TRBV28, the J call TRBJ2-7; 9 bases agree with TRBD2. CDR1 and CDR2 from the germline V gene are MDHEN and SYDVKM. The CDR3 totals 14 residues. V shed 3 bases and J 6 bases; nucleotides not matched to a gene: 6. CDR3 nucleotides: TGTGCCAGCAGTTTCGTGGCGGGAGGGGCCGAGCAGTACTTC. This gives the protein CASSFVAGGAEQYF.

This clonotype was seen many times. This chain links TRBV27 with TRBJ1-1; D ambiguous. V shed 3 bases and J shed 5 bases, with 10 bases lying between them. Germline assignment: CDR1 MNHEY and CDR2 SMNVEV (reference sequence). CDR3 length: 13 residues. This chain's CDR3 is CASSFSEGTEAFF. The CDR3 bases are TGTGCCAGCAGTTTTTCTGAGGGAACTGAAGCTTTCTTT.

A few counts support this clonotype. J is TRBJ2-1 and V is TRBV3-1; D call uncertain. Per the germline V gene, CDR1 is LGHDT and CDR2 is YNNKEL (reference sequence). The length of the CDR3 is 14 residues. The ends were cut back, 1 base at V and 9 bases at J, with 13 bases in the middle. The CDR3 nucleotides read TGTGCCAGCAGCCAAGTGAACGGGCCGAGTGAGCAGTTCTTC. It is translated as CASSQVNGPSEQFF.

The sample holds a few counts of this clonotype. The chain links TRBV27 to TRBJ2-3; 13 nucleotides align to TRBD2. Germline V CDR1 and CDR2: MNHEY, SMNVEV (reference sequence). The V and J ends lost 4 bases and 6 bases, in that order; junction bases with no gene match: 7. The CDR3 is 16 residues long. This CDR3 reads CASSSWTSGSPDTQYF. In nucleotides, the CDR3 is TGTGCCAGCAGTTCCTGGACTAGCGGGAGTCCCGATACGCAGTATTTT.

The CDR3 reads CASSSFPGIEGQPQHF. CDR3 nucleotides: TGTGCCAGCAGTTCCTTCCCGGGGATTGAGGGTCAGCCCCAGCATTTT. This rearrangement joins TRBV6-2 or TRBV6-3 to TRBJ1-5; D is unresolved. The CDR3 has 16 amino acids. Germline values: CDR1 MNHEY, CDR2 SVGEGT. With 4 bases removed from V and 6 bases from J, the gap between germline ends came to 19 bases.

This clonotype was seen once. The J gene is TRBJ1-1, the V gene TRBV18; 8 positions agree with TRBD1. V gave up 1 base and J gave up 1 base; unmatched junction bases: 8. The CDR3 contains 17 residues. In germline, CDR1 is KGHSH, CDR2 LQKENI. DNA of the CDR3: TGTGCCAGCTCACCACAGGACAGGGCCGCTCAGAACACTGAAGCTTTCTTT. As protein: CASSPQDRAAQNTEAFF.

This clonotype has only a few counts. Its ends do not fully match the called genes, so a read error is possible. The chain joins TRBV10-3 to TRBJ1-2, with D possibly TRBD1 on 5 matching bases. The CDR3 loop spans 12 amino acids. CDR1 and CDR2 from the germline V gene are ENHRY and SYGVKD. The CDR3 DNA is TGTGCCAGCAGTGAGGGGCCCTATGGCTACACCTTC. Protein product: CASSEGPYGYTF.

This clonotype was observed many times. The chain uses TRBV29-1 and TRBJ2-5; D possibly corresponds to TRBD2 (7 bases). Looked up from germline, CDR1 is SQVTM and CDR2 is ANQGSEA. Deletions cut 4 bases from V and 5 bases from J, with 17 bases between. The CDR3 runs to 14 residues. DNA of the CDR3: TGCAGCGTTGTTGTGGGGGGGCGCGGGGAGACCCAGTACTTC. Translated, it gives CSVVVGGRGETQYF.

The chain recombines TRBV7-2 with TRBJ2-4; the D is unclear. This CDR3 region has 12 residues. Between the trimmed V and J ends, which lost 5 bases and 4 bases, there was a span of 6 bases. The germline V gene has CDR1 SGHTA and CDR2 FQGNSA. The CDR3, as DNA: TGTGCCAGCAGCATAGAGAAAAACATTCAGTACTTC. Translating it yields CASSIEKNIQYF.

The chain uses TRBV12-3 or TRBV12-4 and TRBJ1-1, with D uncertain. The CDR3 sequence is 12 residues long. Trimming removed 5 bases at V and 4 bases at J, with 8 bases between. In DNA, the CDR3 is TGTGCCAGCAGTAGGAGGTCCACTGAAGCTTTCTTT. This sequence encodes CASSRRSTEAFF.

This clonotype was seen repeatedly, ten times or more. V and J are TRBV7-2 and TRBJ2-7; 7 bases agree with TRBD2. Germline V gene sequence: CDR1 SGHTA, CDR2 FQGNSA. The CDR3 has 15 amino acids. J lost 0 bases, V lost 1 base, and 3 bases had no gene match. As DNA, the CDR3 is TGTGCCAGCAGCTTAGGCGGGGGTAGCTCCTACGAGCAGTACTTC. It translates to CASSLGGGSSYEQYF.

This clonotype was seen a few times. The genes are TRBV28 and TRBJ2-7; 7 nucleotides align to TRBD2. Germline lookup yields CDR1 MDHEN and CDR2 SYDVKM. V trimming: 1 base; J trimming: 6 bases; junction bases outside the gene matches: 6. The CDR3 spans 14 residues. CDR3 DNA: TGTGCCAGCAGTTTATTATCAGGGAGGGGCGAGCAGTACTTC. It codes for CASSLLSGRGEQYF.

This clonotype was counted many times. J is TRBJ2-1 and V is TRBV4-3; no clear D. Between the trimmed V and J ends, which lost 3 bases and 0 bases, there was a span of 9 bases. The CDR3 has 15 residues. The germline V gene encodes CDR1 LGHNA and CDR2 YSLEER. The CDR3 bases are TGCGCCAGCAGCCACGAAATAAGCTCCTACAATGAGCAGTTCTTC. Translated: CASSHEISSYNEQFF.

V is TRBV5-6 and J is TRBJ2-7; weak D call: TRBD2 (6 bases). The V and J ends lost 2 bases and 2 bases respectively, with 8 bases between them. CDR3 length: 13 amino acids. Germline CDR1 reads SGHDT; CDR2 reads YYEEEE. Written as DNA, the CDR3 is TGTGCCAGCAGCTTTGCGGGGACCTACGAGCAGTACTTC. Translation: CASSFAGTYEQYF.

The V call is TRBV27, the J call TRBJ2-7; D is uncertain. The CDR3 covers 15 residues. Germline loops: CDR1 MNHEY, CDR2 SMNVEV (reference sequence). Trimming removed 5 bases at V and 6 bases at J, with 20 bases between. CDR3 bases: TGTGCCAGCAGTCCCGGGCCCTACCCAACCGCCGAGCAGTACTTC. The encoded protein is CASSPGPYPTAEQYF.

This clonotype appeared many times. The chain couples TRBV28 to TRBJ2-7, with 11 bases lining up with TRBD1. CDR3 length equals 15 residues. V was clipped by 0 bases and J by 3 bases; unmatched bases: 1. Germline lookup yields CDR1 MDHEN and CDR2 SYDVKM. The CDR3 loop is CASSLWGTGGYEQYF. The CDR3 DNA sequence: TGTGCCAGCAGTTTATGGGGGACAGGGGGCTACGAGCAGTACTTC.

The chain's CDR3 is CASSPTPGQRSGYTF. The CDR3 DNA sequence: TGTGCCAGCAGCCCCACTCCGGGACAGAGGAGTGGCTACACCTTC. The V call is TRBV5-6, the J call TRBJ1-2, with 7 bases identical to TRBD1. The V gene's germline CDR1 is SGHDT and CDR2 YYEEEE. V was clipped by 4 bases and J by 7 bases; unmatched bases: 13. This CDR3 spans 15 amino acids.

A few counts support this clonotype. The CDR3 nucleotides read TGTGCCAGCAACTCGAATAGCAATCAGCCCCAGCATTTT. Translated, it gives CASNSNSNQPQHF. The chain recombines TRBV6-6 with TRBJ1-5; unclear D gene. The CDR3 loop spans 13 amino acids. V was clipped by 7 bases and J by 0 bases, with 7 bases between them. Per the germline V gene, CDR1 is MNHNY and CDR2 is SVGAGI (reference sequence).

The chain carries TRBV11-2 and TRBJ2-1, with D tentatively TRBD2 (7 bases). Germline CDR1 reads SGHAT; CDR2 reads FQNNGV. The CDR3 extends over 15 amino acids. V gave up 1 base and J gave up 8 bases, with 15 bases separating them. CDR3 DNA sequence: TGTGCCAGCAGCTTAGGGGGGCGACTAGCCTATGAGCAGTTCTTC. Residues: CASSLGGRLAYEQFF.

This rearrangement joins TRBV20-1 to TRBJ1-3; D perhaps matches TRBD1 (6 bases). This CDR3 contains 14 residues. The germline V gene encodes CDR1 DFQATT and CDR2 SNEGSKA (reference sequence). The V gene lost 5 bases and the J gene lost 0 bases, with 11 bases spanning the gap. The CDR3 is CSAVDRTSGNTIYF. The CDR3 DNA follows: TGCAGTGCTGTGGACAGAACCTCTGGAAACACCATATATTTT.